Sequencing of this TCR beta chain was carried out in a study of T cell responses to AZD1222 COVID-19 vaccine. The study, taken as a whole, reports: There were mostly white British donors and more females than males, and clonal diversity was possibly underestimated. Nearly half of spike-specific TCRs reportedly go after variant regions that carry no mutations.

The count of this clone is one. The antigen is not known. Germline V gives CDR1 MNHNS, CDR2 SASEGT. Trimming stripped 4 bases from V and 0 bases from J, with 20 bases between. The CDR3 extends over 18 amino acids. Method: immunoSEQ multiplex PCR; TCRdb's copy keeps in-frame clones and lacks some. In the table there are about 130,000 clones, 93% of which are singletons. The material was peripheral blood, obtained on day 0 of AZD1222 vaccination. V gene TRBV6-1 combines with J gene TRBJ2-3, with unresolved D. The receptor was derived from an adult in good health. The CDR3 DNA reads TGTGCCAGCAGTGCCCTTTGGGCTAGGATCGCTAGCACAGATACGCAGTATTTT. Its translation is CASSALWARIASTDTQYF.